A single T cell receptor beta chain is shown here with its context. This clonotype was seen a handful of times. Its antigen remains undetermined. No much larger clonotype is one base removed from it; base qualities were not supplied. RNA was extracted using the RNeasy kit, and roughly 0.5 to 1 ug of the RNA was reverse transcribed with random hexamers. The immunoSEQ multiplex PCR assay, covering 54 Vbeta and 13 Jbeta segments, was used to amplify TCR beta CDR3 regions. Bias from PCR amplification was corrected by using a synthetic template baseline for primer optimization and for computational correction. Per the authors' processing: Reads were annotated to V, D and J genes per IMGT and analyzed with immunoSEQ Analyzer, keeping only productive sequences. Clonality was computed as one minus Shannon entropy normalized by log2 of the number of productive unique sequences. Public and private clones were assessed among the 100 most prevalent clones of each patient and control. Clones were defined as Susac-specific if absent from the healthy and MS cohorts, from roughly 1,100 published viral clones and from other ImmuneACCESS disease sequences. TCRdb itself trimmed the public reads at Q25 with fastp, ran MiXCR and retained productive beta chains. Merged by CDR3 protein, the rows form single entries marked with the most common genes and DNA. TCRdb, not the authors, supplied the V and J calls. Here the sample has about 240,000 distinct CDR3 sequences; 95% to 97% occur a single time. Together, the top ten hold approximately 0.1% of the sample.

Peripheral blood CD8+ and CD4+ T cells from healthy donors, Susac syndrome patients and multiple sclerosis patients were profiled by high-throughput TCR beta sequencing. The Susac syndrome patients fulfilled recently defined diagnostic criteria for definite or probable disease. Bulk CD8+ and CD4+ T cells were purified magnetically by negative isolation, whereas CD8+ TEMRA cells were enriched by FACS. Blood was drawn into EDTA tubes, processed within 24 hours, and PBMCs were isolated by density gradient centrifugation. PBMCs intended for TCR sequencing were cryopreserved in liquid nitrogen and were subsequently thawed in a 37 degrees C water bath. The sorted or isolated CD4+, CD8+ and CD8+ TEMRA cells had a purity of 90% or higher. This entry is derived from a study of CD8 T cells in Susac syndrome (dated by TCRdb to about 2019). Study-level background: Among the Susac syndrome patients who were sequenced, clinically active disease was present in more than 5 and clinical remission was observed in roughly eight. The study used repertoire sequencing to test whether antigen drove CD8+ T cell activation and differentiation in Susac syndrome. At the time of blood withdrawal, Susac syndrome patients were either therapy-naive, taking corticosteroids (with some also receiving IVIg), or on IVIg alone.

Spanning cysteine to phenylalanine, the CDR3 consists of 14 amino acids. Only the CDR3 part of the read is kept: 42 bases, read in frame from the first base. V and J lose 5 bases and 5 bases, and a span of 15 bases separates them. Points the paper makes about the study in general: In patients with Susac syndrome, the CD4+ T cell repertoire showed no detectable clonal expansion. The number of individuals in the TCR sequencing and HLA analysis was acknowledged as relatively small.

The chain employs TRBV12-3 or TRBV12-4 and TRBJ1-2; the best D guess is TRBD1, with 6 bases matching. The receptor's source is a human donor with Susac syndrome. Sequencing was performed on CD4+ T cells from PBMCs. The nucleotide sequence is TGTGCCAGCAGTCCTCAGGGGAGCGGTTATGGCTACACCTTC. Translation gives CASSPQGSGYGYTF.